The 19 T cell receptor beta chains below come from one sample, sequenced in a study of blood T cell repertoires in COVID-19. TCRdb's copy holds only in-frame clones and misses some; the assay was immunoSEQ multiplex PCR. This sample carries 80,000 to 100,000 clones, around 87% of them seen once, and the ten largest clones take 20%. The sample was peripheral blood. These TCRs come from a human donor in a cohort sampled during active COVID-19.

This chain links TRBV5-1 with TRBJ1-5; 7 bases match TRBD1. In germline, CDR1 is SGHRS, CDR2 YFSETQ. The CDR3 contains 15 residues. V shed 10 bases, J shed 1 base, and the junction held 11 bases outside the gene matches. CDR3 coding DNA: TGCGCCCGTCTCGGGACAGAGGACAGCAATCAGCCCCAGCATTTT. This gives the protein CARLGTEDSNQPQHF.

The rearrangement links TRBV19 to TRBJ2-1; no firm D call. The germline V gene encodes CDR1 LNHDA and CDR2 SQIVND (reference sequence). The CDR3 spans 19 residues. The ends were cut back, 0 bases at V and 9 bases at J, with 27 bases in the middle. The CDR3 nucleotides read TGTGCCAGTAGTATAGATCGAGCCCTCTTCCCCCCTAGGCTGGTTGAGCAGTTCTTC. Encoded protein: CASSIDRALFPPRLVEQFF.

The table lists this clone with a few counts. The chain recombines TRBV7-9 with TRBJ2-7; 11 nucleotides match TRBD2. The germline V gene encodes CDR1 SEHNR and CDR2 FQNEAQ (reference sequence). The CDR3 consists of 17 residues. The J segment lost 5 bases and the V segment lost 5 bases, leaving 14 bases of the junction unmatched. CDR3 nucleotide sequence: TGTGCCAGCAGCCTCGCAACCTATAGCGGGAGGGCCCACGAGCAGTACTTC. Its protein product is CASSLATYSGRAHEQYF.

The J gene is TRBJ2-3, the V gene TRBV9; 9 bases align to TRBD2. The V gene end was trimmed by 1 base and the J gene end by 4 bases; junction bases not matched to a gene: 4. The CDR3 length is 15 residues. CDR1 and CDR2 (germline): SGDLS, YYNGEE. CDR3 in DNA: TGTGCCAGCAGCGTAAGCGGGAGGCCAGCAGATACGCAGTATTTT. Translation gives CASSVSGRPADTQYF. The whole variable domain, remainder taken from reference TRBV9 and TRBJ2-3, is DSGVTQTPKHLITATGQRVTLRCSPRSGDLSVYWYQQSLDQGLQFLIQYYNGEERAKGNILERFSAQQFPDLHSELNLSSLELGDSALYFCASSVSGRPADTQYFGPGTRLTVL.

The V call is TRBV2, the J call TRBJ2-7; 8 bases line up with TRBD2. Germline assignment: CDR1 SNHLY and CDR2 FYNNEI. CDR3 size: 13 residues. Losses at the gene ends were 7 bases for V and 2 bases for J; bases not matched to a gene: 4. The CDR3 nucleotides read TGTGCCAGCACCGGGGGGGGCACCTACGAGCAGTACTTC. Its translation: CASTGGGTYEQYF.

This chain links TRBV6-6 with TRBJ2-7; 8 nucleotides align to TRBD1. Germline V gene sequence: CDR1 MNHNY, CDR2 SVGAGI (reference sequence). CDR3 length equals 12 residues. V lost 11 bases and J lost 0; bases outside the gene matches: 3. As DNA, the CDR3 is TGTGCCGTTACAGGGGGCTCCTACGAGCAGTACTTC. Translating it yields CAVTGGSYEQYF.

CDR3 amino acids: CASSLDKGRPGGTDTQYF. The CDR3 nucleotides are TGTGCCAGCAGCCTCGACAAAGGGAGGCCGGGAGGCACAGATACGCAGTATTTT. V is TRBV7-9 and J is TRBJ2-3; D possibly corresponds to TRBD2 (6 bases). This CDR3 has 18 residues. Germline CDR1 SEHNR, CDR2 FQNEAQ (reference sequence). V lost 5 bases and J lost 1, with 22 bases in between. Combining the CDR3 with reference TRBV7-9 and TRBJ2-3 gives the whole variable domain DTGVSQNPRHKITKRGQNVTFRCDPISEHNRLYWYRQTLGQGPEFLTYFQNEAQLEKSRLLSDRFSAERPKGSFSTLEIQRTEQGDSAMYLCASSLDKGRPGGTDTQYFGPGTRLTVL.

The J gene is TRBJ2-1, the V gene TRBV6-6; 8 bases are shared with TRBD2. The CDR3 has 16 residues. Unmatched junction bases numbered 15, after V lost 11 bases and J lost 3 bases. Germline V gene data show CDR1 as MNHNY and CDR2 as SVGAGI (reference sequence). CDR3 sequence: CAAIAGPFGGYNEQFF. Here the CDR3 DNA reads TGTGCCGCTATAGCGGGGCCGTTCGGGGGCTACAATGAGCAGTTCTTC.

This clone was counted a few times. J is TRBJ1-1 and V is TRBV7-9, with D hard to call. The ends were cut back, 5 bases at V and 4 bases at J, with 14 bases in the middle. This CDR3 spans 14 amino acids. Germline CDR1 SEHNR, CDR2 FQNEAQ (reference sequence). The CDR3 DNA reads TGTGCCAGCAGCACCGGAACCGCGGGCACTGAAGCTTTCTTT. Translating it yields CASSTGTAGTEAFF. The entire variable domain, with the rest obtained from reference TRBV7-9 and TRBJ1-1, is as follows: DTGVSQNPRHKITKRGQNVTFRCDPISEHNRLYWYRQTLGQGPEFLTYFQNEAQLEKSRLLSDRFSAERPKGSFSTLEIQRTEQGDSAMYLCASSTGTAGTEAFFGQGTRLTVV.

The V and J genes are TRBV3-1 (or the pseudogene TRBV3-2) and TRBJ2-6; D is undetermined. V was pared by 1 base and J by 1 base, with 5 bases between. Germline CDR1 and CDR2: LGHDT and YNNKEL (reference sequence). The CDR3 has 15 residues. CDR3: CASSQVLSGANVLTF. CDR3 coding DNA: TGTGCCAGCAGCCAAGTACTTTCTGGGGCCAACGTCCTGACTTTC.

A single count supports this clone. Here the CDR3 DNA reads TGTGCCAGCAGTTACTCCGGGGTTAGCACAGATACGCAGTATTTT. It is translated as CASSYSGVSTDTQYF. The chain uses TRBV6-5 and TRBJ2-3; D may be TRBD2 (5 bases). The CDR3 contains 15 residues. The germline V and J ends were trimmed by 0 bases and 0 bases, with 7 bases remaining between them. Germline V lookup: CDR1 MNHEY, CDR2 SVGAGI.

The CDR3 nucleotides read TGTGCCAGCGGGGGGACAGAACGAGCTAACTATGGCTACACCTTC. Protein sequence: CASGGTERANYGYTF. The chain is built from TRBV6-5 and TRBJ1-2, with TRBD1 identical over 7 bases. Germline V gives CDR1 MNHEY, CDR2 SVGAGI. The CDR3 loop spans 15 amino acids. Trimming cost V 8 bases and J 0 bases; bases outside gene matches: 9.

The chain links TRBV27 to TRBJ1-2; 7 bases are shared with TRBD1. Germline CDR1 and CDR2: MNHEY and SMNVEV (reference sequence). This CDR3 region has 16 residues. V lost 7 bases to trimming and J lost 4 bases; unmatched junction nucleotides: 15. For the CDR3, the DNA is TGTGCCAGCACAAAGGGGGCGGGTATAGGGTCCTATGGCTACACCTTC. It codes for CASTKGAGIGSYGYTF.

The rearrangement uses TRBV6-5 and TRBJ2-3; 7 nucleotides match TRBD2. Germline CDR1 MNHEY, CDR2 SVGAGI. This CDR3 contains 15 residues. V shed 2 bases and J 2 bases; nucleotides not matched to a gene: 4. The DNA of the CDR3 is TGTGCCAGCAGTTACAGGAGCGGGATCACAGATACGCAGTATTTT. Its protein is CASSYRSGITDTQYF.

The chain employs TRBV9 and TRBJ2-7; 14 bases fit TRBD2. The V gene end was trimmed by 3 bases and the J gene end by 4 bases; junction bases not matched to a gene: 3. In germline, CDR1 is SGDLS, CDR2 YYNGEE. This CDR3 has 15 amino acids. For the CDR3, the DNA is TGTGCCAGCAGCGCGGGACTAGCGGGAGTATACGAGCAGTACTTC. It translates to CASSAGLAGVYEQYF. Together with reference TRBV9 and TRBJ2-7, the CDR3 gives the full variable domain: DSGVTQTPKHLITATGQRVTLRCSPRSGDLSVYWYQQSLDQGLQFLIQYYNGEERAKGNILERFSAQQFPDLHSELNLSSLELGDSALYFCASSAGLAGVYEQYFGPGTRLTVT.

The V call is TRBV24-1, the J call TRBJ1-2; no reliable D call. The germline CDR1 and CDR2 sequences are KGHDR and SFDVKD. The V end was cut by 12 bases, the J end by 4 bases, with 14 bases between. The CDR3 runs to 12 residues. The CDR3 nucleotides read TGTGCCGTCATGACAACCTCCTATGGCTACACCTTC. Its protein is CAVMTTSYGYTF.

V gene TRBV9 combines with J gene TRBJ2-7, with a tentative D call TRBD2 (5 bases). The CDR3 runs 16 residues. The germline gives CDR1 SGDLS, CDR2 YYNGEE. Between the trimmed V and J ends, which lost 0 bases and 1 base, there was a span of 14 bases. CDR3 coding DNA: TGTGCCAGCAGCGTAGCCAGCGGAGTGGGTTCCTACGAGCAGTACTTC. The encoded protein is CASSVASGVGSYEQYF. The entire variable domain, with the rest obtained from reference TRBV9 and TRBJ2-7, is as follows: DSGVTQTPKHLITATGQRVTLRCSPRSGDLSVYWYQQSLDQGLQFLIQYYNGEERAKGNILERFSAQQFPDLHSELNLSSLELGDSALYFCASSVASGVGSYEQYFGPGTRLTVT.

V and J are TRBV6-4 and TRBJ2-1; perhaps TRBD1 as D (6 bases). CDR1 is MRHNA and CDR2 is SNTAGT in the germline V gene. The length of the CDR3 is 15 residues. Between the trimmed V and J ends, which lost 3 bases and 0 bases, there was a span of 9 bases. CDR3 sequence reads: CASSEGGSSYNEQFF. CDR3 nucleotides: TGTGCCAGCAGTGAAGGGGGAAGCTCCTACAATGAGCAGTTCTTC.

The rearrangement uses TRBV29-1 and TRBJ2-6, with D tentatively TRBD1 (6 bases). V dropped 4 bases and J dropped 1 base, with 11 bases sitting between them. Germline loops: CDR1 SQVTM, CDR2 ANQGSEA. The CDR3 consists of 15 residues. CDR3 protein: CSVVLQGSGANVLTF. The DNA of the CDR3 is TGCAGCGTTGTGTTACAGGGTTCTGGGGCCAACGTCCTGACTTTC.